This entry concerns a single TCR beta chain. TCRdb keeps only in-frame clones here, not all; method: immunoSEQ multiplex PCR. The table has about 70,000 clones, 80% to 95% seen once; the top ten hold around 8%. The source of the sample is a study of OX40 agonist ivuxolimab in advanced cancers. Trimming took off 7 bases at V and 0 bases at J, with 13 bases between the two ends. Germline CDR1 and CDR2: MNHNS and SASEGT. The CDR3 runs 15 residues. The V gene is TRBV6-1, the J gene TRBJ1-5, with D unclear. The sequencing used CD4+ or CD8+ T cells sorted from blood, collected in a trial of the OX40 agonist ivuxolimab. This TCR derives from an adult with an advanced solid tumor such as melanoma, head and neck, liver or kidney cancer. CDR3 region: CASTPSADSNQPQHF. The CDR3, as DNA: TGTGCCAGCACCCCGTCGGCAGATAGCAATCAGCCCCAGCATTTT.